A single sample is the source of the 30 T cell receptor beta chains below, sequenced in a study of beta chain features in type 1 diabetes. The study reverse transcribed the entire isolated RNA, so it sequenced expressed TCRB transcripts. Clones were sequenced by immunoSEQ multiplex PCR, and TCRdb holds only the in-frame ones, with some missing. The sample includes 110,000 to 150,000 clones, 9% to 10% of them seen just once. The sequenced sample was central memory CD4+ T cells from blood. The receptors come from a woman in her 40s in good health.

The CDR3 spells CASSHGLEYSPLHF. The CDR3 nucleotides read TGCGCCAGCAGCCATGGACTTGAATACTCACCCCTCCACTTT. The rearrangement links TRBV4-3 to TRBJ1-6, with D unclear. This CDR3 region has 14 residues. The germline V and J ends were trimmed by 3 bases and 10 bases, with 13 bases remaining between them. Germline V lookup: CDR1 LGHNA, CDR2 YSLEER.

This clone was seen a handful of times. This rearrangement joins TRBV7-9 to TRBJ1-5, with D possibly being TRBD1 (5 bases). CDR3 size: 14 residues. Per germline, CDR1 SEHNR and CDR2 FQNEAQ (reference sequence). Trimming cost V 5 bases and J 4 bases, with 12 bases left between them. CDR3: CASSAGLSNQPQHF. DNA of the CDR3: TGTGCCAGCAGCGCGGGGCTGTCGAATCAGCCCCAGCATTTT. Together with reference TRBV7-9 and TRBJ1-5, the CDR3 gives the full variable domain: DTGVSQNPRHKITKRGQNVTFRCDPISEHNRLYWYRQTLGQGPEFLTYFQNEAQLEKSRLLSDRFSAERPKGSFSTLEIQRTEQGDSAMYLCASSAGLSNQPQHFGDGTRLSIL.

This clone was counted between two and nine times. J is TRBJ2-2 and V is TRBV18; perhaps TRBD1 as D (6 bases). This CDR3 is 16 amino acids long. The ends were cut back, 1 base at V and 0 bases at J, with 9 bases in the middle. CDR1 KGHSH and CDR2 LQKENI come from the germline V gene. The CDR3 spells CASSPRSGANTGELFF. DNA for the CDR3: TGTGCCAGCTCACCACGATCAGGGGCGAACACCGGGGAGCTGTTTTTT.

CDR3 protein: CASSYEETTDTQYF. CDR3 nucleotide sequence: TGTGCCAGCAGTTACGAGGAGACCACAGATACGCAGTATTTT. This rearrangement joins TRBV6-6 to TRBJ2-3; no definite D call. V was cut by 2 bases and J by 2 bases, with 8 bases left in between. The CDR3 has 14 residues. Germline assignment: CDR1 MNHNY and CDR2 SVGAGI (reference sequence).

The DNA of the CDR3 is TGTGCCAGCAGCTTAGTAGGCGGAGGTGGTGCAGATACGCAGTATTTT. Its protein is CASSLVGGGGADTQYF. This chain connects TRBV7-2 to TRBJ2-3; possible D gene TRBD2, 5 bases. With 1 base removed from V and 4 bases from J, the gap between germline ends came to 15 bases. The length of the CDR3 is 16 residues. Germline loops: CDR1 SGHTA, CDR2 FQGNSA.

The chain couples TRBV5-1 to TRBJ2-1, with TRBD2 matching 10 bases. This CDR3 spans 16 amino acids. Germline V gene lookup returns CDR1 SGHRS and CDR2 YFSETQ. The trim removed 2 bases at V and 8 bases at J, leaving 10 bases unmatched. CDR3 sequence: CASSFPIKRGGYEQFF. In nucleotides, the CDR3 is TGCGCCAGCAGCTTCCCGATTAAGCGGGGGGGGTATGAGCAGTTCTTC.

This clone was observed a handful of times. The gene calls are TRBV5-4 and TRBJ1-1, with no clear D. CDR1 and CDR2 from the germline V gene are SGHNT and YYREEE (reference sequence). The CDR3 has 15 residues. Trimming left V 5 bases short and J 1 base short, with 15 bases between. The CDR3, as DNA: TGTGCCAGCAGTCCCGGAGGACGTACGAACACTGAAGCTTTCTTT. Protein product: CASSPGGRTNTEAFF.

V usage is TRBV5-1 and J usage is TRBJ2-5; TRBD2 matches 10 bases. J was trimmed by 3 bases and V by 4 bases; bases with no gene match: 6. Germline CDR1 SGHRS, CDR2 YFSETQ. The CDR3 is 15 residues long. The CDR3 here is CASSPRLAGEETQYF. The DNA of the CDR3 is TGCGCCAGCAGCCCCCGCCTAGCGGGGGAAGAGACCCAGTACTTC.

The J gene is TRBJ1-2, the V gene TRBV5-6, with D tentatively TRBD1 (6 bases). Germline loops: CDR1 SGHDT, CDR2 YYEEEE. CDR3 size: 13 residues. Trimming took 4 bases from V and 8 from J, leaving 15 bases between them. The CDR3 DNA reads as TGTGCCAGCAGCCTGGACAGATCCAGGGGCTACACCTTC. The encoded protein is CASSLDRSRGYTF.

This clone was detected a few times. The J gene is TRBJ1-6, the V gene TRBV7-9; a possible D gene is TRBD1 (6 bases). The CDR3 is made up of 13 amino acids. Per the germline V gene, CDR1 is SEHNR and CDR2 is FQNEAQ (reference sequence). Trimming removed 7 bases at V and 7 bases at J, with 11 bases between. CDR3: CASTGHGNSPLHF. In DNA form, the CDR3 reads TGTGCCAGCACGGGACATGGAAATTCACCCCTCCACTTT. Using reference TRBV7-9 and TRBJ1-6 for the parts outside the CDR3, the full variable domain is DTGVSQNPRHKITKRGQNVTFRCDPISEHNRLYWYRQTLGQGPEFLTYFQNEAQLEKSRLLSDRFSAERPKGSFSTLEIQRTEQGDSAMYLCASTGHGNSPLHFGNGTRLTVT.

This clone was picked up a small number of times. The rearrangement links TRBV2 to TRBJ2-7; D remains unclear. Trimming shortened V by 5 bases and J by 6 bases, and 17 bases separated the two germline ends. CDR1 and CDR2 from the germline V gene are SNHLY and FYNNEI. There are 14 residues in the CDR3. The CDR3 reads CASSSRVPTGEQYF. CDR3 bases: TGTGCCAGCAGTAGCCGGGTCCCTACTGGCGAGCAGTACTTC. The variable domain in full, completed from reference TRBV2 and TRBJ2-7, reads EPEVTQTPSHQVTQMGQEVILRCVPISNHLYFYWYRQILGQKVEFLVSFYNNEISEKSEIFDDQFSVERPDGSNFTLKIRSTKLEDSAMYFCASSSRVPTGEQYFGPGTRLTVT.

J is TRBJ2-5 and V is TRBV6-5; D not resolved. The better agreement between TRBJ2-7 and the DNA end casts doubt on the J call. This CDR3 spans 14 amino acids. Germline lookup yields CDR1 MNHEY and CDR2 SVGAGI. The CDR3 reads CASSTSGGYYEQYF. CDR3 nucleotides: TGTGCCAGCAGCACCTCCGGCGGTTACTACGAGCAGTACTTC.

This clone has just a few counts. The chain couples TRBV18 to TRBJ2-7; no clear D. Germline loops: CDR1 KGHSH, CDR2 LQKENI. CDR3 length equals 14 residues. V lost 2 bases and J lost 0, with 8 bases in between. CDR3 protein: CASSPTPSSYEQYF. CDR3 DNA sequence: TGTGCCAGCTCACCAACGCCTAGCTCCTACGAGCAGTACTTC.

This clone was counted between two and nine times. The V gene is TRBV7-2, the J gene TRBJ2-5, with D perhaps TRBD2 (5 bases). Trimming cost V 7 bases and J 2 bases, with 11 bases left between them. From germline, CDR1 is SGHTA and CDR2 FQGNSA. The CDR3 extends over 13 amino acids. The CDR3 loop is CASNLALQETQYF. The CDR3 DNA follows: TGTGCCAGCAACCTAGCATTACAAGAGACCCAGTACTTC. The whole variable domain, remainder taken from reference TRBV7-2 and TRBJ2-5, is GAGVSQSPSNKVTEKGKDVELRCDPISGHTALYWYRQSLGQGLEFLIYFQGNSAPDKSGLPSDRFSAERTGGSVSTLTIQRTQQEDSAVYLCASNLALQETQYFGPGTRLLVL.

Written as DNA, the CDR3 is TGCGCCAGCAGTCCCTCTAGCGGGGTAAGCGAGCAGTACTTC. Translating it yields CASSPSSGVSEQYF. This chain uses TRBV10-2 with TRBJ2-7; 9 bases align to TRBD2. The CDR3 has 14 amino acids. CDR1 and CDR2 (germline): WSHSY, SAAADI. Unmatched junction bases numbered 8, after V lost 5 bases and J lost 6 bases.

This clone appeared a few times. V gene TRBV27 combines with J gene TRBJ2-1, with D possibly matching TRBD2 (6 bases). From germline, CDR1 is MNHEY and CDR2 SMNVEV (reference sequence). This CDR3 has 13 residues. The V end was cut by 1 base, the J end by 8 bases, with 9 bases between. The CDR3 DNA is TGTGCCAGCAGTTTATGGCGCGGGGATGAGCAGTTCTTC. Protein product: CASSLWRGDEQFF.

This clone has a handful of counts. The chain combines TRBV18 with TRBJ1-5; tentative D call: TRBD1 (5 bases). V was cut by 8 bases and J by 1 base, with 15 bases left in between. This CDR3 is 15 amino acids long. CDR1 KGHSH and CDR2 LQKENI come from the germline V gene. The CDR3 is CASPGHRASNQPQHF. The CDR3 DNA sequence: TGTGCCAGCCCCGGACACAGAGCCAGCAATCAGCCCCAGCATTTT.

V is TRBV7-9 and J is TRBJ2-3; D not resolved. Germline values: CDR1 SEHNR, CDR2 FQNEAQ (reference sequence). This CDR3 has 15 amino acids. Trimming shortened V by 6 bases and J by 1 base, and 14 bases separated the two germline ends. CDR3 loop: CASSPQAAGTDTQYF. For the CDR3, the DNA is TGTGCCAGCAGTCCCCAAGCCGCGGGCACAGATACGCAGTATTTT.

This clone was seen only a few times. The chain recombines TRBV7-2 with TRBJ2-1; D is ambiguous. Between the trimmed V and J ends, which lost 4 bases and 5 bases, there was a span of 12 bases. Germline V gene lookup returns CDR1 SGHTA and CDR2 FQGNSA. This CDR3 spans 14 amino acids. The CDR3, as DNA: TGTGCCAGCAGCTCTTCCAACAGCAACAATGAGCAGTTCTTC. It codes for CASSSSNSNNEQFF.

This clone showed up just a few times. The chain has TRBV4-3 and TRBJ2-2; D unresolved. The CDR3 is 15 residues long. Trimming removed 3 bases at V and 1 base at J, with 9 bases between. Per germline, CDR1 LGHNA and CDR2 YSLEER. This chain's CDR3 is CASSQTPGNTGELFF. In DNA form, the CDR3 reads TGCGCCAGCAGCCAGACGCCGGGGAACACCGGGGAGCTGTTTTTT.

V usage is TRBV2 and J usage is TRBJ2-5; 11 bases align to TRBD2. This CDR3 contains 13 residues. V was pared by 6 bases and J by 10 bases, with 7 bases of the junction left unmatched. The V gene's germline CDR1 is SNHLY and CDR2 FYNNEI. CDR3 nucleotide sequence: TGTGCCAGCAGCGATAAACTAGCGGGGGACCAGTACTTC. Its protein product is CASSDKLAGDQYF.

This clone was observed many times. The chain combines TRBV7-2 with TRBJ2-7; TRBD2 matches at 8 bases. The CDR3 extends over 16 amino acids. Per the germline V gene, CDR1 is SGHTA and CDR2 is FQGNSA. V lost 5 bases, J lost 7 bases, and 16 bases stayed unmatched. The DNA for the CDR3 is TGTGCCAGCAGCCAGAGGGGACCGGGGGGGCCGGGTGAGCAGTACTTC. It is translated as CASSQRGPGGPGEQYF.

The table lists this clone with a few counts. The rearrangement uses TRBV18 and TRBJ2-7; maybe TRBD2 (5 bases). The CDR3 runs 15 residues. CDR1 and CDR2 from the germline V gene are KGHSH and LQKENI. The V end lost 0 bases, the J end lost 3 bases, and 12 bases lay between the germline ends. For the CDR3, the DNA is TGTGCCAGCTCACCACCGTCCAGGACTCTCTACGAGCAGTACTTC. This codes for CASSPPSRTLYEQYF.

There are a few counts of this clone. This chain links TRBV11-2 with TRBJ1-1, with 7 bases identical to TRBD1. Looked up from germline, CDR1 is SGHAT and CDR2 is FQNNGV. CDR3 length: 15 amino acids. V lost 5 bases and J lost 1; bases outside the gene matches: 7. This CDR3 reads CASSTYRGGNTEAFF. The CDR3 DNA follows: TGTGCCAGCAGCACCTACAGGGGCGGGAACACTGAAGCTTTCTTT.

This clone was seen a handful of times. The chain couples TRBV18 to TRBJ1-1; D is unclear. V lost 9 bases, J lost 5 bases, and 16 bases lay in between. The CDR3 is made up of 13 amino acids. Germline CDR1 reads KGHSH; CDR2 reads LQKENI. CDR3 sequence: CASLPPTRTEAFF. Written as DNA, the CDR3 is TGTGCCAGTCTACCCCCCACGAGGACTGAAGCTTTCTTT.

This clone showed up just a few times. This chain uses TRBV10-3 with TRBJ2-5; TRBD2 might be the D (6 bases). The V and J ends lost 11 bases and 2 bases respectively, with 18 bases between them. The CDR3 runs 14 residues. Germline CDR1 reads ENHRY; CDR2 reads SYGVKD. CDR3 sequence (DNA): TGTGCCTCCCAGAGAGGGCGGGGTCAAGAGACCCAGTACTTC. Residues: CASQRGRGQETQYF.

V usage is TRBV19 and J usage is TRBJ1-5; D remains ambiguous. V was trimmed by 8 bases and J by 4 bases, leaving 15 bases between them. The CDR3 spans 14 residues. Germline assignment: CDR1 LNHDA and CDR2 SQIVND (reference sequence). The CDR3 loop is CASWVGGLNQPQHF. In nucleotides, the CDR3 is TGTGCCAGTTGGGTTGGCGGGTTAAATCAGCCCCAGCATTTT. Full variable domain (outside the CDR3, taken from reference TRBV19 and TRBJ1-5): DGGITQSPKYLFRKEGQNVTLSCEQNLNHDAMYWYRQDPGQGLRLIYYSQIVNDFQKGDIAEGYSVSREKKESFPLTVTSAQKNPTAFYLCASWVGGLNQPQHFGDGTRLSIL.

The V gene is TRBV7-8, the J gene TRBJ1-4; 8 bases fit TRBD1. Trimming removed 5 bases from V and 5 bases from J; junction bases left unmatched: 4. Germline CDR1 SGHVS, CDR2 FQNEAQ. This CDR3 spans 14 amino acids. Written as DNA, the CDR3 is TGTGCCAGCAGCCCCCGGACAGGGAATGAAAAACTGTTTTTT. Protein sequence: CASSPRTGNEKLFF.

This clone was picked up many times. V is TRBV4-3 and J is TRBJ1-2; 11 bases match TRBD1. V lost 1 base to trimming and J lost 4 bases; unmatched junction nucleotides: 5. The CDR3 sequence is 16 residues long. Germline assignment: CDR1 LGHNA and CDR2 YSLEER. The CDR3 DNA sequence: TGCGCCAGCAGCCAAGCGGACAGGGGGCAGATCTATGGCTACACCTTC. Translation gives CASSQADRGQIYGYTF.

This clone has ten or more counts. The chain is built from TRBV4-1 and TRBJ2-3; D perhaps matches TRBD1 (5 bases). V was cut by 3 bases and J by 7 bases, with 11 bases left in between. This CDR3 spans 13 amino acids. Per the germline V gene, CDR1 is MGHRA and CDR2 is YSYEKL. CDR3 in amino acids: CASSHEGANTQYF. The CDR3 coding sequence is TGCGCCAGCAGCCACGAAGGGGCTAATACGCAGTATTTT.